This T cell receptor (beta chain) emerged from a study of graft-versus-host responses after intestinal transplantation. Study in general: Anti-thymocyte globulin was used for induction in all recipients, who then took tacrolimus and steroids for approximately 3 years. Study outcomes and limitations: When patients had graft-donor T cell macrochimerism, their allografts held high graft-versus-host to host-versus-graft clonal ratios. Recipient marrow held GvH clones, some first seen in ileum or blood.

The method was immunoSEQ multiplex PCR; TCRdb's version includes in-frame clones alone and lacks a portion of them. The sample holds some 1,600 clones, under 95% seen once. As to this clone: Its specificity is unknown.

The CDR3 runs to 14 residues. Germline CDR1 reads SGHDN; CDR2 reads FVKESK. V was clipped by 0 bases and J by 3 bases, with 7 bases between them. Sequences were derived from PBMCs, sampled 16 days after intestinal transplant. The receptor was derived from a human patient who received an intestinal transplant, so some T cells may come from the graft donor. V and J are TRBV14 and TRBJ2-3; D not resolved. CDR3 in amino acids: CASSQDSPTDTQYF. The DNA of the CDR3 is TGTGCCAGCAGCCAAGATAGCCCTACAGATACGCAGTATTTT.